The 20 T cell receptor beta chains reported below all come from one sample, sequenced in a study of beta chain features in type 1 diabetes. Regarding the study as a whole: Shorter TCRB CDR3s, moderately but significantly so, marked every one of the four CD4+ subsets in Type 1 diabetes patients.

Their recognized antigens are unknown. The whole isolated RNA underwent reverse transcription, so sequencing captured expressed TCRB transcripts. Assay used: immunoSEQ multiplex PCR; TCRdb lists only in-frame clones, some missing. In the table there are 120,000 or so clones, 15% to 20% of which are singletons. The sample consisted of central memory CD4+ T cells from blood. The receptors were gathered from a man aged 18-30 years with type 1 diabetes.

The chain joins TRBV30 to TRBJ2-7, with D perhaps TRBD1 (5 bases). Germline CDR1 GTSNPN, CDR2 SVGIG (reference sequence). V lost 0 bases to trimming and J lost 3 bases, with 18 bases between them. This CDR3 is 16 amino acids long. CDR3 DNA: TGTGCCTGGAGTGTATCTAGGGCAGGGCCCAACTACGAGCAGTACTTC. This codes for CAWSVSRAGPNYEQYF. The full variable domain, completed using reference TRBV30 and TRBJ2-7, is SQTIHQWPATLVQPVGSPLSLECTVEGTSNPNLYWYRQAAGRGLQLLFYSVGIGQISSEVPQNLSASRPQDRQFILSSKKLLLSDSGFYLCAWSVSRAGPNYEQYFGPGTRLTVT.

The V call is TRBV6-5, the J call TRBJ2-1, with D possibly matching TRBD1 (5 bases). Looked up from germline, CDR1 is MNHEY and CDR2 is SVGAGI. CDR3 length: 13 amino acids. Trimming removed 2 bases from V and 14 bases from J, with 16 bases in between. The CDR3 DNA is TGTGCCAGCAGTTACCCAGGGCGTTATCAGGAGTTCTTC. Protein: CASSYPGRYQEFF.

The chain is built from TRBV7-9 and TRBJ2-5; D gene uncertain. Germline V gene data show CDR1 as SEHNR and CDR2 as FQNEAQ (reference sequence). This CDR3 spans 13 amino acids. Trimming took 2 bases from V and 4 from J, leaving 8 bases between them. The CDR3 sequence: CASSLIGGETQYF. The CDR3 DNA follows: TGTGCCAGCAGCTTAATAGGTGGAGAGACCCAGTACTTC.

V gene TRBV7-9 combines with J gene TRBJ1-1; D is unclear. Germline V gives CDR1 SEHNR, CDR2 FQNEAQ (reference sequence). V shed 0 bases and J shed 3 bases, with 14 bases lying between them. This CDR3 is 16 amino acids long. CDR3 DNA sequence: TGTGCCAGCAGCTTAGCGTTGGCGGGGATGCACACTGAAGCTTTCTTT. Protein: CASSLALAGMHTEAFF.

This rearrangement joins TRBV9 to TRBJ2-7; 12 bases fit TRBD1. The V segment lost 4 bases and the J segment 1 base; nucleotides outside the gene matches: 6. CDR1 is SGDLS and CDR2 is YYNGEE in the germline V gene. The CDR3 is 16 amino acids. The CDR3 DNA sequence: TGTGCCAGCAGCCCCCGGGGACAGGGGGCGTCCTACGAGCAGTACTTC. Residues: CASSPRGQGASYEQYF.

The chain recombines TRBV5-1 with TRBJ2-1, with unresolved D. Trimming left V 4 bases short and J 7 bases short, with 9 bases between. The CDR3 loop spans 12 amino acids. The germline gives CDR1 SGHRS, CDR2 YFSETQ. CDR3 coding DNA: TGCGCCAGCAGCGACAATGGAAATGAGCAGTTCTTC. It translates to CASSDNGNEQFF.

The chain uses TRBV10-3 and TRBJ2-7, with no clear D. The germline V gene encodes CDR1 ENHRY and CDR2 SYGVKD. The V gene lost 6 bases and the J gene lost 5 bases, with 14 bases spanning the gap. The CDR3 is 13 residues long. CDR3: CAIRLGQDDEQYF. DNA for the CDR3: TGTGCCATCAGGCTGGGCCAGGACGACGAGCAGTACTTC.

This clone appeared a few times. Being one base from a much bigger clone, this may be a read error. The V call is TRBV5-8, the J call TRBJ2-3, with 7 bases that match TRBD2. Germline V gene sequence: CDR1 SGHTS, CDR2 YDEGEE. The junction had 0 bases not matched to a gene; V was cut back by 2 bases and J by 0 bases. This CDR3 spans 14 amino acids. DNA for the CDR3: TGTGCCAGCAGCTTTAGCGGGAGCACAGATACGCAGTATTTT. Translating it yields CASSFSGSTDTQYF.

Ten or more counts support this clone. The chain carries TRBV30 and TRBJ2-1; 7 bases line up with TRBD1. There are 16 residues in the CDR3. Germline V CDR1 and CDR2: GTSNPN, SVGIG (reference sequence). The V gene end was trimmed by 2 bases and the J gene end by 1 base; junction bases not matched to a gene: 8. The CDR3 loop is CAWSFPGTASYNEQFF. The CDR3, as DNA: TGTGCCTGGAGTTTCCCCGGGACAGCGTCCTACAATGAGCAGTTCTTC.

This chain links TRBV30 with TRBJ1-1, with 12 bases identical to TRBD1. The CDR3 spans 15 residues. V shed 2 bases, J shed 6 bases, and the junction held 7 bases outside the gene matches. Germline CDR1 and CDR2: GTSNPN and SVGIG (reference sequence). The CDR3 DNA follows: TGTGCCTGGAGTCCCCGGGACAGGGGGCTGGCTGAAGCTTTCTTT. Translated, it gives CAWSPRDRGLAEAFF.

This clone was detected only a few times. This chain links TRBV2 with TRBJ2-2, with D unclear. V was clipped by 5 bases and J by 3 bases, with 4 bases between them. CDR1 is SNHLY, CDR2 FYNNEI, per germline. The CDR3 length is 12 residues. The CDR3 reads CASSLDTGELFF. As DNA, the CDR3 is TGTGCCAGCAGTTTGGACACCGGGGAGCTGTTTTTT. The complete variable domain, with remaining parts taken from reference TRBV2 and TRBJ2-2, reads EPEVTQTPSHQVTQMGQEVILRCVPISNHLYFYWYRQILGQKVEFLVSFYNNEISEKSEIFDDQFSVERPDGSNFTLKIRSTKLEDSAMYFCASSLDTGELFFGEGSRLTVL.

This clone is labeled medium-sized. The rearrangement joins TRBV29-1 to TRBJ2-7, with a possible D match to TRBD1 (5 bases). Germline V gene data show CDR1 as SQVTM and CDR2 as ANQGSEA. V was clipped by 0 bases and J by 5 bases, with 14 bases between them. The CDR3 length is 14 residues. The CDR3 DNA reads TGCAGCGTTGAAGAGGCAGGGCTCCGGAACGAGCAGTACTTC. Translating it yields CSVEEAGLRNEQYF.

This clone was picked up a small number of times. The V gene is TRBV6-1, the J gene TRBJ2-1; the D is unclear. The CDR3 is 12 residues long. Germline V lookup: CDR1 MNHNS, CDR2 SASEGT. Trimming pared 6 bases from V and 6 bases from J, leaving 9 bases between. In nucleotides, the CDR3 is TGTGCCAGCAGGACGGTGAGCAATGAGCAGTTCTTC. It encodes CASRTVSNEQFF.

This clone was counted only a few times. V and J are TRBV10-3 and TRBJ2-1; 7 bases agree with TRBD2. The CDR3 is 17 amino acids. Germline V lookup: CDR1 ENHRY, CDR2 SYGVKD. V lost 6 bases and J lost 0; bases outside the gene matches: 11. CDR3 bases: TGTGCCATCAGGACGGTGGGAAGCGGGACCTCCTACAATGAGCAGTTCTTC. Its protein product is CAIRTVGSGTSYNEQFF.

In regard to this clone: Other DNA sequences of this sample code for an identical CDR3. The chain has TRBV7-2 and TRBJ1-5, with D perhaps matching TRBD1 (5 bases). The V gene's germline CDR1 is SGHTA and CDR2 FQGNSA. Trimming pared 5 bases from V and 5 bases from J, leaving 13 bases between. The CDR3 has 14 residues. The CDR3 sequence: CASSPQGVDQPQHF. The CDR3 nucleotides are TGTGCCAGCAGCCCTCAGGGAGTAGATCAGCCCCAGCATTTT.

V is TRBV30 and J is TRBJ2-7, with 12 positions matching TRBD2. The junction had 2 bases not matched to a gene; V was cut back by 0 bases and J by 5 bases. CDR3 length equals 14 residues. Germline CDR1 GTSNPN, CDR2 SVGIG (reference sequence). CDR3 in amino acids: CAWSVRTSGNEQYF. The CDR3 DNA follows: TGTGCCTGGAGTGTACGGACTAGCGGGAACGAGCAGTACTTC.

The chain joins TRBV29-1 to TRBJ2-7, with 10 bases identical to TRBD1. CDR1 is SQVTM and CDR2 is ANQGSEA in the germline V gene. V was clipped by 7 bases and J by 6 bases; unmatched bases: 12. CDR3 length equals 14 residues. This chain's CDR3 is CSAIPRDRGSEQYF. DNA of the CDR3: TGCAGCGCCATCCCTAGGGACAGGGGTTCCGAGCAGTACTTC.

At least ten counts were recorded for this clone. The gene calls are TRBV7-3 and TRBJ2-3; the D gene is possibly TRBD2 (6 bases). The germline V and J ends were trimmed by 8 bases and 0 bases, with 9 bases remaining between them. Germline CDR1 reads SGHTA; CDR2 reads FQGTGA. The CDR3 consists of 13 residues. CDR3 region: CASQLASTDTQYF. CDR3 bases: TGTGCCAGCCAACTAGCCAGCACAGATACGCAGTATTTT. The variable domain in full, with the rest retrieved from reference TRBV7-3 and TRBJ2-3, is GAGVSQTPSNKVTEKGKYVELRCDPISGHTALYWYRQSLGQGPEFLIYFQGTGAADDSGLPNDRFFAVRPEGSVSTLKIQRTERGDSAVYLCASQLASTDTQYFGPGTRLTVL.

J is TRBJ2-4 and V is TRBV11-2; TRBD1 matches 7 bases. In germline, CDR1 is SGHAT, CDR2 FQNNGV. The V segment lost 0 bases and the J segment 6 bases; nucleotides outside the gene matches: 8. The CDR3 runs 16 residues. The CDR3 sequence: CASSLERGLDGNIQYF. In nucleotides, the CDR3 is TGTGCCAGCAGCTTAGAAAGGGGGCTGGACGGAAACATTCAGTACTTC.

V is TRBV9 and J is TRBJ2-1, with TRBD1 identical over 7 bases. Trimming cost V 3 bases and J 5 bases; bases outside gene matches: 11. The CDR3 spans 16 residues. CDR1 and CDR2 (germline): SGDLS, YYNGEE. CDR3 sequence reads: CASSGSPGQIDNEQFF. The CDR3 DNA is TGTGCCAGCAGCGGATCCCCGGGACAGATTGACAATGAGCAGTTCTTC.